The 23 T cell receptor beta chains reported below all come from one sample, sequenced in a study of beta chain features in type 1 diabetes (dated 2018 in TCRdb). Study-level results and caveats: In all four CD4+ subsets, TCRB CDR3 length was moderately but significantly shorter in type 1 diabetes patients.

No cognate antigen is known for these TCRs. The library relied on the immunoSEQ multiplex PCR assay. The entire amount of isolated RNA was reverse transcribed using the High Capacity cDNA Reverse Transcription Kit, so the sequenced TCRB transcripts were expressed ones. Imported from immuneACCESS, the table was reduced by TCRdb to in-frame sequences with V and J called. These copies leave out some clones; in studies compared against another copy, an unresolved V gene accounts for under half, and the cause of the remainder is not known. For this sample the table gives about 150,000 clones, of which around 8% were detected only once. About 0.9% of the sample lies in the top ten. The sample comprised central memory CD4+ T cells from blood. These receptors were taken from a woman aged 40-49 years with type 1 diabetes.

This chain links TRBV11-1 with TRBJ2-3, with TRBD2 as a possible D gene (6 bases). The ends were cut back, 0 bases at V and 5 bases at J, with 6 bases in the middle. Germline values: CDR1 SGHAT, CDR2 FQDESV (reference sequence). The CDR3 length is 13 residues. The CDR3 DNA sequence: TGTGCCAGCAGCTTAGCGCGGGGAGATACGCAGTATTTT. It translates to CASSLARGDTQYF.

This clone came up a few times. The gene calls are TRBV4-3 and TRBJ2-4; D may be TRBD1 (5 bases). The CDR3 has 13 amino acids. V lost 4 bases to trimming and J lost 7 bases, with 11 bases between them. CDR1 is LGHNA, CDR2 YSLEER, per germline. The CDR3 region has the DNA TGCGCCAGCAGCCCCCAGGGAACGAACATTCAGTACTTC. Translated: CASSPQGTNIQYF.

This clone turned up a few times. This rearrangement joins TRBV7-2 to TRBJ1-4; 8 nucleotides agree with TRBD1. With V trimmed by 3 bases and J by 8 bases, 5 bases remained unmatched. CDR1 and CDR2 (germline): SGHTA, FQGNSA. The CDR3 extends over 14 amino acids. DNA of the CDR3: TGTGCCAGCAGCTTCCAGGGGGCAGGGGAAAAACTGTTTTTT. Translation gives CASSFQGAGEKLFF.

The chain combines TRBV4-3 with TRBJ2-2; D unresolved. There are 15 residues in the CDR3. V lost 0 bases, J lost 6 bases, and 11 bases lay in between. Germline V gene lookup returns CDR1 LGHNA and CDR2 YSLEER. The CDR3 spells CASSQEAGEAGELFF. The CDR3 nucleotides are TGCGCCAGCAGCCAAGAGGCAGGTGAAGCCGGGGAGCTGTTTTTT.

V and J are TRBV30 and TRBJ1-5; 8 nucleotides match TRBD1. V dropped 2 bases and J dropped 4; count of bases not matched to a gene: 4. This CDR3 comprises 14 residues. Germline V gives CDR1 GTSNPN, CDR2 SVGIG (reference sequence). In nucleotides, the CDR3 is TGTGCCTGGAGTTATAACAGGGGGAATCAGCCCCAGCATTTT. Protein product: CAWSYNRGNQPQHF.

This chain connects TRBV2 to TRBJ1-5; TRBD1 aligns across 7 bases. The CDR3 is 14 residues long. Germline values: CDR1 SNHLY, CDR2 FYNNEI. The ends lost 7 bases at V and 6 bases at J; junction bases unmatched: 9. CDR3 in amino acids: CASTREGGGQPQHF. The CDR3 nucleotides read TGTGCCAGCACAAGGGAAGGGGGCGGTCAGCCCCAGCATTTT. Complete variable domain (other parts from reference TRBV2 and TRBJ1-5): EPEVTQTPSHQVTQMGQEVILRCVPISNHLYFYWYRQILGQKVEFLVSFYNNEISEKSEIFDDQFSVERPDGSNFTLKIRSTKLEDSAMYFCASTREGGGQPQHFGDGTRLSIL.

This clone was counted many times. CDR3 sequence reads: CASGDRDHSPLHF. The CDR3 DNA is TGTGCCAGCGGGGACAGGGATCATTCACCCCTCCACTTT. The chain carries TRBV11-2 and TRBJ1-6, with TRBD1 identical over 9 bases. Trimming removed 8 bases from V and 8 bases from J; junction bases left unmatched: 4. Germline-derived CDR1 and CDR2 are SGHAT and FQNNGV. The CDR3 spans 13 residues. Combining the CDR3 with reference TRBV11-2 and TRBJ1-6 gives the whole variable domain EAGVAQSPRYKIIEKRQSVAFWCNPISGHATLYWYQQILGQGPKLLIQFQNNGVVDDSQLPKDRFSAERLKGVDSTLKIQPAKLEDSAVYLCASGDRDHSPLHFGNGTRLTVT.

This clone was counted between two and nine times. The genes are TRBV6-4 and TRBJ1-1; 9 nucleotides agree with TRBD1. With 9 bases clipped from V and 2 bases from J, the junction kept 7 bases outside the gene matches. Germline loops: CDR1 MRHNA, CDR2 SNTAGT. The CDR3 is made up of 14 amino acids. In DNA, the CDR3 is TGTGCCAGTAAGCCGGGACAGGGTAACACTGAAGCTTTCTTT. It specifies CASKPGQGNTEAFF.

The chain carries TRBV5-4 and TRBJ1-2; the D is unclear. CDR1 is SGHNT and CDR2 is YYREEE in the germline V gene (reference sequence). This CDR3 comprises 12 residues. Between the trimmed V and J ends, which lost 2 bases and 8 bases, there was a span of 10 bases. The CDR3 DNA is TGTGCCAGCAGCTTACAGTCGGGAGGCTACACCTTC. Its protein product is CASSLQSGGYTF.

This clone was seen many times. The CDR3 sequence is CAWSVGGGGKNIQYF. The DNA for the CDR3 is TGTGCCTGGAGTGTAGGGGGGGGAGGAAAAAACATTCAGTACTTC. The chain joins TRBV30 to TRBJ2-4; tentatively, D is TRBD2 (7 bases). The CDR3 sequence is 15 residues long. V lost 0 bases and J 4 bases, leaving 13 bases between the germline ends. Germline assignment: CDR1 GTSNPN and CDR2 SVGIG (reference sequence).

This sequence joins TRBV28 and TRBJ1-5; TRBD1 matches 7 bases. Germline V gives CDR1 MDHEN, CDR2 SYDVKM. Losses at the gene ends were 5 bases for V and 0 bases for J; bases not matched to a gene: 4. The CDR3 totals 15 residues. CDR3 sequence (DNA): TGTGCCAGCAGTCGGGACAGCCCTAGCAATCAGCCCCAGCATTTT. Amino acids: CASSRDSPSNQPQHF.

A few counts support this clone. The chain joins TRBV5-5 to TRBJ2-1; D is undetermined. Germline values: CDR1 SGHKS, CDR2 YYEKEE (reference sequence). V was shortened by 4 bases and J by 8 bases, with 19 bases between the two germline ends. The CDR3 runs to 15 residues. CDR3 DNA sequence: TGTGCCAGCAGCGCCCAACCCCTAGGATACGATGAGCAGTTCTTC. This gives the protein CASSAQPLGYDEQFF.

Ten or more counts support this clone. V is TRBV7-2 and J is TRBJ2-3; no definite D call. V dropped 6 bases and J dropped 0 bases, with 10 bases sitting between them. Germline CDR1 and CDR2: SGHTA and FQGNSA. The CDR3 runs to 14 residues. The CDR3 nucleotides are TGTGCCAGCAGTCCGACAACTAGCACAGATACGCAGTATTTT. It encodes CASSPTTSTDTQYF.

The genes are TRBV30 and TRBJ1-2; possibly TRBD1 for D (6 bases). The germline V gene encodes CDR1 GTSNPN and CDR2 SVGIG (reference sequence). The CDR3 has 15 residues. V shed 0 bases and J shed 6 bases, with 17 bases lying between them. The CDR3 DNA reads as TGTGCCTGGAGTGTACGAAGCACAGGGTCTAATGGCTACACCTTC. This translates into CAWSVRSTGSNGYTF.

The V call is TRBV14, the J call TRBJ2-6; D uncertain. Germline CDR1 and CDR2: SGHDN and FVKESK. The CDR3 is made up of 13 amino acids. Trimming took 7 bases from V and 0 from J, leaving 4 bases between them. CDR3 in amino acids: CASTVSGANVLTF. The CDR3 DNA sequence: TGTGCCAGCACCGTCTCTGGGGCCAACGTCCTGACTTTC.

This clone has just a few counts. This rearrangement joins TRBV11-2 to TRBJ2-7; TRBD2 might be the D (6 bases). This CDR3 comprises 14 residues. Germline assignment: CDR1 SGHAT and CDR2 FQNNGV. With 4 bases removed from V and 2 bases from J, the gap between germline ends came to 12 bases. The CDR3 DNA is TGTGCCAGCAGCTCGGGACTTTCAGCCTACGAGCAGTACTTC. Residues: CASSSGLSAYEQYF.

The rearrangement joins TRBV25-1 to TRBJ1-5; 7 nucleotides line up with TRBD1. V gave up 4 bases and J gave up 2 bases; unmatched junction bases: 2. Germline V gene data show CDR1 as MGHDK and CDR2 as SYGVNS. The CDR3 contains 14 residues. The CDR3 spells CASSGQGGNQPQHF. CDR3 sequence (DNA): TGTGCCAGCAGTGGACAGGGTGGCAATCAGCCCCAGCATTTT.

The rearrangement joins TRBV11-2 to TRBJ1-5, with 7 bases aligning to TRBD1. Trimming cost V 4 bases and J 1 base; bases outside gene matches: 4. CDR3 size: 15 residues. The germline V gene encodes CDR1 SGHAT and CDR2 FQNNGV. CDR3 residues: CASSSRQGSNQPQHF. For the CDR3, the DNA is TGTGCCAGCAGCTCGCGACAGGGAAGCAATCAGCCCCAGCATTTT.

This clone was counted many times. The chain joins TRBV5-4 to TRBJ2-1; tentative D call: TRBD1 (5 bases). From germline, CDR1 is SGHNT and CDR2 YYREEE (reference sequence). Trimming took 3 bases from V and 10 from J, leaving 11 bases between them. There are 12 residues in the CDR3. CDR3 in amino acids: CASSSGQEEQFF. The CDR3 DNA reads as TGTGCCAGCAGCTCTGGACAAGAGGAGCAGTTCTTC.

This rearrangement joins TRBV4-3 to TRBJ1-3; TRBD1 matches at 8 bases. Looked up from germline, CDR1 is LGHNA and CDR2 is YSLEER. After removal of 4 bases from V and 2 bases from J, the junction contained 4 bases not matched to a gene. The CDR3 sequence is 15 residues long. This CDR3 reads CASSRTGTPGNTIYF. For the CDR3, the DNA is TGCGCCAGCAGCCGGACAGGGACCCCTGGAAACACCATATATTTT.

A few counts support this clone. The chain carries TRBV14 and TRBJ2-3, with D tentatively TRBD2 (6 bases). The CDR3 is made up of 13 amino acids. V lost 2 bases, J lost 5 bases, and 8 bases lay in between. The germline V gene has CDR1 SGHDN and CDR2 FVKESK. CDR3 in DNA: TGTGCCAGCAGCCAAAACGGGGGAGATACGCAGTATTTT. Protein: CASSQNGGDTQYF.

This chain joins TRBV4-3 and TRBJ2-7; 7 bases agree with TRBD1. V gave up 4 bases and J gave up 2 bases; unmatched junction bases: 8. The CDR3 totals 15 residues. From germline, CDR1 is LGHNA and CDR2 YSLEER. CDR3 loop: CASSLRTGRPYEQYF. In nucleotides, the CDR3 is TGCGCCAGCAGCCTCAGGACAGGTCGGCCCTACGAGCAGTACTTC.

This clone showed up just a few times. The chain has TRBV29-1 and TRBJ2-2; D possibly corresponds to TRBD1 (6 bases). CDR3 length: 14 amino acids. V lost 1 base to trimming and J lost 4 bases, with 10 bases between them. Germline-derived CDR1 and CDR2 are SQVTM and ANQGSEA. CDR3: CSVEVGAGTGELFF. The CDR3 region has the DNA TGCAGCGTTGAAGTGGGGGCCGGCACCGGGGAGCTGTTTTTT.